One sample yielded the 18 T cell receptor beta chains listed below, sequenced in a study of regulatory T cells in long-lasting Graves disease. Investigators prepared the TCR beta libraries by applying iRepertoire HTBI primers and Arm-PCR of CDR3 regions. TCRdb re-analysed the multiplex PCR reads in MiXCR, keeping a single row per CDR3 protein. The sample has some 410,000 distinct CDR3 sequences, 15% to 20% seen once. Time point noted: newly diagnosed GD, antithyroid drugs for less than 3 months. There was RNA extracted from PBMCs, and the TCR library was made from it. The sample also formed part of further work on T cells in Graves' hyperthyroidism and ophthalmopathy.

Here the sequenced sample was peripheral blood mononuclear cells (PBMCs), taken at new diagnosis, from a patient treated with antithyroid drugs. All receptors come from a woman in her 30s with Graves disease.

Only a few counts were recorded for this clonotype. The V and J genes are TRBV19 and TRBJ1-4; D remains ambiguous. The V and J ends lost 6 bases and 8 bases respectively, with 19 bases between them. The CDR3 runs 15 residues. Germline CDR1 LNHDA, CDR2 SQIVND (reference sequence). The CDR3 bases are TGTGCCAGTAGCCCCCAGAAGTTTGAGGACGAAAAACTGTTTTTT. Its protein product is CASSPQKFEDEKLFF.

This clonotype was found many times. The chain links TRBV6-1 to TRBJ1-5, with D possibly matching TRBD1 (6 bases). V was clipped by 3 bases and J by 0 bases, with 9 bases between them. This CDR3 contains 15 residues. The germline V gene encodes CDR1 MNHNS and CDR2 SASEGT. The CDR3 spells CASSDRGRSNQPQHF. The CDR3 nucleotides read TGTGCCAGCAGTGACAGGGGACGTAGCAATCAGCCCCAGCATTTT.

In this sample, this clonotype turned up many times. This chain uses TRBV11-2 with TRBJ2-7; D is ambiguous. V dropped 2 bases and J dropped 9 bases, with 8 bases sitting between them. CDR1 and CDR2 (germline): SGHAT, FQNNGV. There are 11 residues in the CDR3. CDR3 residues: CASSLLGPQYF. CDR3 in DNA: TGTGCCAGCAGCTTATTGGGTCCGCAGTACTTC.

Remarks on this clonotype: Given a much more abundant clone one base away, this may be a read error. This chain connects TRBV5-1 to TRBJ2-7; the D is unclear. The germline CDR1 and CDR2 sequences are SGHRS and YFSETQ. This CDR3 comprises 16 residues. CDR3 DNA sequence: TGCGCCAGCAGCTTGGGGGGTAGCCCCATCTCCTACGAGCGGTACTTC. This translates into CASSLGGSPISYERYF.

About this clonotype: Being one base from a much bigger clone, this may be a read error. The gene calls are TRBV19 and TRBJ1-1, with D unclear. Trimming took 8 bases from V and 2 from J, leaving 24 bases between them. There are 17 residues in the CDR3. The germline CDR1 and CDR2 sequences are LNHDA and SQIVND (reference sequence). CDR3 in DNA: TGTGCCAGTGGAACCCCTCTAACCGCGAAGGACAACACTGAAGCTTTCTTT. It is translated as CASGTPLTAKDNTEAFF.

This clonotype was seen more than once but under ten times. The CDR3 nucleotides are TGTGCCAGCAGCTTTATAGAGGCCGGCTACAATGAGCAGTTCTTC. Translating it yields CASSFIEAGYNEQFF. V and J are TRBV7-9 and TRBJ2-1; D ambiguous. CDR3 length: 15 amino acids. CDR1 and CDR2 from the germline V gene are SEHNR and FQNEAQ (reference sequence). V lost 3 bases and J lost 3, with 12 bases in between.

This clonotype appeared a single time. V gene TRBV4-1 combines with J gene TRBJ2-1, with D perhaps matching TRBD2 (6 bases). Germline V lookup: CDR1 MGHRA, CDR2 YSYEKL. The CDR3 sequence is 16 residues long. The germline V and J ends were trimmed by 1 base and 7 bases, with 17 bases remaining between them. In DNA, the CDR3 is TGCGCCAGCAGCCAAGTATCCCCGACTAGTATGAATGAGCAGTTCTTC. Its protein is CASSQVSPTSMNEQFF.

This clonotype was counted a few times. The rearrangement joins TRBV19 to TRBJ2-1; 7 bases agree with TRBD2. V trimming: 7 bases; J trimming: 1 base; junction bases outside the gene matches: 4. The CDR3 has 14 amino acids. The germline CDR1 and CDR2 sequences are LNHDA and SQIVND (reference sequence). The DNA for the CDR3 is TGTGCCAGTACCCCTAGCGGTTCCTACAATGAGCAGTTCTTC. Translating gives CASTPSGSYNEQFF.

This clonotype was seen a few times. This chain links TRBV6-5 with TRBJ2-1; D ambiguous. The germline CDR1 and CDR2 sequences are MNHEY and SVGAGI. Trimming stripped 2 bases from V and 10 bases from J, with 15 bases between. The CDR3 runs to 14 residues. The CDR3 loop reads CASSYRSSLLEQFF. Here the CDR3 DNA reads TGTGCCAGCAGTTACAGATCCAGCCTTTTGGAGCAGTTCTTC.

There are many counts of this clonotype. This chain links TRBV5-1 with TRBJ2-1, with TRBD1 matching 11 bases. V lost 8 bases, J lost 6 bases, and 4 bases stayed unmatched. The CDR3 covers 13 residues. In germline, CDR1 is SGHRS, CDR2 YFSETQ. CDR3: CASTGQGVNEQFF. CDR3 nucleotide sequence: TGCGCCAGTACGGGACAGGGGGTCAATGAGCAGTTCTTC. The full variable domain, completed using reference TRBV5-1 and TRBJ2-1, is KAGVTQTPRYLIKTRGQQVTLSCSPISGHRSVSWYQQTPGQGLQFLFEYFSETQRNKGNFPGRFSGRQFSNSRSEMNVSTLELGDSALYLCASTGQGVNEQFFGPGTRLTVL.

This clonotype was counted ten times or more. The J gene is TRBJ2-1, the V gene TRBV29-1; D possibly uses TRBD1 or TRBD2 (5 bases each). V lost 6 bases and J lost 8, with 20 bases in between. CDR1 and CDR2 (germline): SQVTM, ANQGSEA. The length of the CDR3 is 14 residues. The CDR3 coding sequence is TGCAGCGTCCTCATGTTTGGGGGTCAGCATGAGCAGTTCTTC. Amino acid sequence: CSVLMFGGQHEQFF.

V and J are TRBV10-3 and TRBJ2-7; 9 positions agree with TRBD1. CDR3 length equals 14 residues. The trim removed 11 bases at V and 2 bases at J, leaving 10 bases unmatched. The germline V gene has CDR1 ENHRY and CDR2 SYGVKD. The chain's CDR3 is CASQMDRGPYEQYF. CDR3 nucleotides: TGTGCCTCCCAAATGGACAGGGGCCCCTACGAGCAGTACTTC.

This clonotype was picked up one time. Germline is not matched at one junction end, which may reflect a read error. The chain carries TRBV18 and TRBJ2-5; the D gene is possibly TRBD2 (5 bases). The CDR3 loop spans 12 amino acids. CDR1 KGHSH and CDR2 LQKENI come from the germline V gene. The CDR3 loop is CASSPLWETPYF. The CDR3 bases are TGTGCCAGCTCTCCGTTATGGGAGACCCCGTACTTC.

In its sample, this clonotype was seen many times. This chain uses TRBV7-9 with TRBJ2-2; D perhaps matches TRBD1 (6 bases). The CDR3 is 14 residues long. In germline, CDR1 is SEHNR, CDR2 FQNEAQ (reference sequence). V lost 5 bases and J lost 6, with 13 bases in between. CDR3 amino acids: CASSDGQIAGELFF. Written as DNA, the CDR3 is TGTGCCAGCAGCGACGGACAGATCGCCGGGGAGCTGTTTTTT.

The rearrangement joins TRBV30 to TRBJ2-3, with 7 bases that match TRBD2. The V segment lost 5 bases and the J segment 4 bases; nucleotides outside the gene matches: 6. Germline CDR1 is GTSNPN and CDR2 is SVGIG (reference sequence). The CDR3 sequence is 13 residues long. The CDR3 loop is CAWGGDGADTQYF. Here the CDR3 DNA reads TGTGCCTGGGGGGGGGACGGGGCAGATACGCAGTATTTT.

This clonotype was seen once. The gene calls are TRBV19 and TRBJ2-1; 7 bases line up with TRBD1. V trimming: 5 bases; J trimming: 4 bases; junction bases outside the gene matches: 8. The germline CDR1 and CDR2 sequences are LNHDA and SQIVND (reference sequence). The CDR3 is 15 amino acids. CDR3 loop: CASSLRPGQYNEQFF. The CDR3 DNA reads TGTGCCAGTAGTTTGAGGCCGGGACAGTACAATGAGCAGTTCTTC.

The V and J genes are TRBV24-1 and TRBJ2-3; 7 bases match TRBD1. Losses at the gene ends were 9 bases for V and 2 bases for J; bases not matched to a gene: 4. CDR3 size: 13 residues. CDR1 KGHDR and CDR2 SFDVKD come from the germline V gene. The CDR3 reads CATVGQVTDTQYF. As DNA, the CDR3 is TGTGCCACCGTCGGACAGGTCACAGATACGCAGTATTTT.

This rearrangement joins TRBV4-3 to TRBJ2-7; TRBD2 matches 8 bases. V trimming: 0 bases; J trimming: 9 bases; junction bases outside the gene matches: 16. The CDR3 is made up of 17 amino acids. Germline CDR1 is LGHNA and CDR2 is YSLEER. The CDR3 nucleotides are TGCGCCAGCAGCCAAGAGAGTGGCTCGGGCAGCGGGAGAGGGCAGTACTTC. Translating gives CASSQESGSGSGRGQYF.